The source of this TCR beta chain is a study of cytomegalovirus exposure and HLA in healthy donors. In the PCR, 60 Vbeta and 13 Jbeta primers were used. The protocol was immunoSEQ multiplex PCR, while the TCRdb copy is restricted to in-frame clones and leaves out a portion. The table includes about 140,000 clones, roughly 73% detected once. The CDR3 has 13 residues. V shed 4 bases and J 9 bases; nucleotides not matched to a gene: 6. Germline lookup yields CDR1 SGHTA and CDR2 FQGTGA. This sequence joins TRBV7-3 and TRBJ2-1; 7 bases line up with TRBD1. Specimen: PBMCs. The TCR was taken from a man aged 35 to 55 in good health and CMV-seronegative. The CDR3 spells CASSSDRASEQFF. In nucleotides, the CDR3 is TGTGCCAGCAGCTCTGACAGGGCCAGTGAGCAGTTCTTC.